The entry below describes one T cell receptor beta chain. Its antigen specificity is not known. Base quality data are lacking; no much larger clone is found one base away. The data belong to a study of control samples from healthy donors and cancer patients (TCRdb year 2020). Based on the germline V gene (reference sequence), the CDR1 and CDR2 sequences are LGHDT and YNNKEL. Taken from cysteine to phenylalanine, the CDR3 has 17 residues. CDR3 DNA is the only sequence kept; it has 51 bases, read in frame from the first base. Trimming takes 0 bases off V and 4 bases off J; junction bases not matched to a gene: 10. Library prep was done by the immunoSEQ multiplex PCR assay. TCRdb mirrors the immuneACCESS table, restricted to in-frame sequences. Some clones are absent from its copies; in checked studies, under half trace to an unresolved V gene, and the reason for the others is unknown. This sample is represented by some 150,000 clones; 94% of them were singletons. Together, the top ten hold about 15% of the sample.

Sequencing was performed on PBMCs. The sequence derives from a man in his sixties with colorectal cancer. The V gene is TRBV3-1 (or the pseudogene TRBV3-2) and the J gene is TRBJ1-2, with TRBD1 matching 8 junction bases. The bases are TGTGCCAGCAGCCAAGATGTCCCGGGACAGGCTTTCTATGGCTACACCTTC. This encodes CASSQDVPGQAFYGYTF.